The clone carrying this T cell receptor beta chain is a singleton in its sample. This entry is derived from a study of blood T cell repertoires in COVID-19. For the study at large: The study drew acute and convalescent COVID-19 samples from the United States, Italy and Spain. Sources were T cells, B-cell-depleted T cells, or PBMCs; the material itself was cDNA or gDNA.

Germline V CDR1 and CDR2: PRHDT, FYEKMQ (reference sequence). CDR3 length: 16 amino acids. V was clipped by 0 bases and J by 6 bases, with 12 bases between them. As originally analysed: Using reference gene primer amplification, nucleated cell counts were estimated. The protocol was immunoSEQ multiplex PCR, while the TCRdb copy is restricted to in-frame clones and leaves out a portion. V and J calls and clone size are those listed in that table; D and trimming were worked out from the DNA. The sample includes 95,000 to 150,000 clones, more than 60% seen only once; the top ten take about 2.1%. This rearrangement joins TRBV13 to TRBJ1-6; D is undetermined. The sequencing sample was made of peripheral blood. The clonotype originates from a man in his 70s with acute or convalescent COVID-19. DNA of the CDR3: TGTGCCAGCAGCTTAGGCAGTCCTGGTGGTAATTCACCCCTCCACTTT. Its translation is CASSLGSPGGNSPLHF. The complete variable domain, with remaining parts taken from reference TRBV13 and TRBJ1-6, reads AAGVIQSPRHLIKEKRETATLKCYPIPRHDTVYWYQQGPGQDPQFLISFYEKMQSDKGSIPDRFSAQQFSDYHSELNMSSLELGDSALYFCASSLGSPGGNSPLHFGNGTRLTVT.